The 3 T cell receptor beta chains listed next were all sequenced from one sample in a study of graft-versus-host responses after intestinal transplantation. Their specific antigens are unknown. Sequencing used immunoSEQ multiplex PCR; TCRdb keeps in-frame clones, though not all of them. The sample has over 100,000 clones; roughly nine tenths are singletons. Source: unstimulated CD4+ T cells sorted from spleen or lymph node cells, taken before intestinal transplant. The origin of the receptors is a human donor who received an intestinal transplant.

The rearrangement joins TRBV5-1 to TRBJ2-5, with 8 bases identical to TRBD2. The junction had 5 bases not matched to a gene; V was cut back by 5 bases and J by 5 bases. CDR3 length equals 13 residues. In germline, CDR1 is SGHRS, CDR2 YFSETQ. The CDR3 nucleotides are TGCGCCAGCAGTGGGACTAGGGGGGAGACCCAGTACTTC. Encoded protein: CASSGTRGETQYF.

The V gene is TRBV19, the J gene TRBJ1-2, with a possible D match to TRBD1 (5 bases). The V end lost 4 bases, the J end lost 1 base, and 7 bases lay between the germline ends. CDR3 length: 13 amino acids. The germline gives CDR1 LNHDA, CDR2 SQIVND (reference sequence). The DNA of the CDR3 is TGTGCCAGTAGTAGACAGATTAACTATGGCTACACCTTC. Translated, it gives CASSRQINYGYTF. Full variable domain (rest looked up from reference TRBV19 and TRBJ1-2): DGGITQSPKYLFRKEGQNVTLSCEQNLNHDAMYWYRQDPGQGLRLIYYSQIVNDFQKGDIAEGYSVSREKKESFPLTVTSAQKNPTAFYLCASSRQINYGYTFGSGTRLTVV.

The chain recombines TRBV5-6 with TRBJ2-7; TRBD1 agrees at 9 bases. This CDR3 contains 14 residues. J lost 3 bases, V lost 5 bases, and 6 bases had no gene match. The germline gives CDR1 SGHDT, CDR2 YYEEEE. The CDR3 DNA is TGTGCCAGCAGGAACACAGGGGGCCGCTACGAGCAGTACTTC. This codes for CASRNTGGRYEQYF.